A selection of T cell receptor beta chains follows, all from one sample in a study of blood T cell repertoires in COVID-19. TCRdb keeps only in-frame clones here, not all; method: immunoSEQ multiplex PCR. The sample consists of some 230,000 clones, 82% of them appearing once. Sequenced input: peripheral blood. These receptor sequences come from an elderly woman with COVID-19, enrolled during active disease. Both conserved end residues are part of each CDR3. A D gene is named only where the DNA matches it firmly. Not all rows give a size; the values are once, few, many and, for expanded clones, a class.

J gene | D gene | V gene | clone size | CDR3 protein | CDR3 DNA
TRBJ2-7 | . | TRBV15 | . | CATSRDGSGRGYNYEQYF | TGTGCCACCAGCAGAGATGGGAGTGGCAGGGGTTATAACTACGAGCAGTACTTC
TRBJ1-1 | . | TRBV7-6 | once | CASSSPPGGVMNTEAFF | TGTGCCAGCAGTTCCCCGCCCGGGGGGGTTATGAACACTGAAGCTTTCTTT
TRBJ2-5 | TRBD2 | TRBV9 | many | CASSVGEGETQYF | TGTGCCAGCAGCGTAGGGGAGGGAGAGACCCAGTACTTC
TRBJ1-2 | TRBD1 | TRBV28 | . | CASIPPGQGFDGYTF | TGTGCCAGCATCCCCCCGGGACAGGGGTTCGATGGCTACACCTTC
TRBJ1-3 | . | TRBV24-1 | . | CATSDSGSGNTIYF | TGTGCCACCAGTGATTCAGGCTCTGGAAACACCATATATTTT
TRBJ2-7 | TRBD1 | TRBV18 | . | CASSPGDSSYEQYF | TGTGCCAGCTCACCAGGGGACAGCTCCTACGAGCAGTACTTC
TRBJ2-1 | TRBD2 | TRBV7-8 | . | CASSVSGLAGGYEQFF | TGTGCCAGCAGCGTAAGTGGACTAGCGGGAGGTTATGAGCAGTTCTTC
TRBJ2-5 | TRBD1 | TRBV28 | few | CASQGRGRETQYF | TGTGCCAGCCAAGGCAGGGGGCGAGAGACCCAGTACTTC
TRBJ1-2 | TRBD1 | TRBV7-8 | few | CASVGAGGSYGYTF | TGTGCCAGCGTCGGGGCAGGGGGGAGCTATGGCTACACCTTC
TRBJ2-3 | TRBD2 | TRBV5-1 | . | CASRIGLAASTDTQYF | TGCGCCAGCAGAATAGGACTAGCGGCTAGCACAGATACGCAGTATTTT
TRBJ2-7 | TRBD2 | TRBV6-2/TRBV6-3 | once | CASSYPAGSGEQYF | TGTGCCAGCAGTTACCCAGCGGGGTCTGGGGAGCAGTACTTC
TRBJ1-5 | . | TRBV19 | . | CASSIQGWNQPQHF | TGTGCCAGTAGTATACAGGGATGGAATCAGCCCCAGCATTTT
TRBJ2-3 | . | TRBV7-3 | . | CASSPSGGDRGDTQYF | TGTGCCAGCAGCCCATCAGGCGGGGACCGAGGAGATACGCAGTATTTT
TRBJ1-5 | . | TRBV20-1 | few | CSASPQGGVGQPQHF | TGCAGTGCTAGTCCCCAAGGGGGAGTGGGTCAGCCCCAGCATTTT
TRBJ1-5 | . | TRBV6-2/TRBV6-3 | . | CASSKQAGLVQPQHF | TGTGCCAGCAGTAAACAGGCGGGGCTCGTTCAGCCCCAGCATTTT